This T cell receptor (beta chain) was sequenced for a study of control samples from healthy donors and cancer patients. Some clones are missing from TCRdb's copy, which holds only in-frame ones; the method was immunoSEQ multiplex PCR. The sample consists of about 220,000 clones, 85% to 95% of them appearing once. V lost 5 bases to trimming and J lost 6 bases, with 23 bases between them. CDR3 length: 16 residues. Germline V gene sequence: CDR1 SEHNR, CDR2 FQNEAQ (reference sequence). This clonotype was obtained from a man aged 50 to 59 in good health. The chain carries TRBV7-9 and TRBJ2-7; D not resolved. Sequences were obtained from blood. This CDR3 is CASSPLLDRGRREQYF. The CDR3 DNA is TGTGCCAGCAGCCCCCTCCTTGACCGAGGACGCCGCGAGCAGTACTTC. The variable domain in full, completed from reference TRBV7-9 and TRBJ2-7, reads DTGVSQNPRHKITKRGQNVTFRCDPISEHNRLYWYRQTLGQGPEFLTYFQNEAQLEKSRLLSDRFSAERPKGSFSTLEIQRTEQGDSAMYLCASSPLLDRGRREQYFGPGTRLTVT.